This passage covers 17 T cell receptor beta chains from one sample sequenced in a study of cytomegalovirus exposure and HLA in healthy donors. PCR employed 60 Vbeta and 13 Jbeta primers. Here immunoSEQ multiplex PCR was the method, and the copy in TCRdb shows in-frame clones only, minus some. Of more than 95,000 clones detected, around 77% appear once; the ten largest clones hold 9.5% to 15%. The sequenced sample was PBMCs. All receptors derive from a woman between 40 and 55 years old in good health and CMV-seropositive.

This clone was found a few times. The CDR3 reads CASSVASGGPGEQYF. DNA of the CDR3: TGCGCCAGCAGTGTGGCTAGCGGGGGACCCGGGGAGCAGTACTTC. The J gene is TRBJ2-7, the V gene TRBV10-2, with 10 nucleotides matching TRBD2. Losses at the gene ends were 4 bases for V and 7 bases for J; bases not matched to a gene: 10. The CDR3 spans 15 residues. Looked up from germline, CDR1 is WSHSY and CDR2 is SAAADI.

The sample holds one count of this clone. The rearrangement joins TRBV18 to TRBJ2-1; 10 bases agree with TRBD1. V lost 4 bases, J lost 15 bases, and 6 bases stayed unmatched. The germline CDR1 and CDR2 sequences are KGHSH and LQKENI. The CDR3 contains 12 residues. The CDR3 DNA reads as TGTGCCAGCTCACGTGACAGGGGGCGGCCGTTCTTC. It translates to CASSRDRGRPFF.

The chain combines TRBV5-8 with TRBJ1-1, with 7 bases that match TRBD1. This CDR3 is 15 amino acids long. CDR1 SGHTS and CDR2 YDEGEE come from the germline V gene. The ends lost 3 bases at V and 5 bases at J; junction bases unmatched: 10. DNA for the CDR3: TGTGCCAGCAGCTACAGGGGCCTCTCCAGAACTGAAGCTTTCTTT. Translation: CASSYRGLSRTEAFF.

The chain links TRBV6-5 to TRBJ1-1; 7 bases match TRBD1. CDR3 length: 15 amino acids. The junction had 6 bases not matched to a gene; V was cut back by 0 bases and J by 5 bases. Looked up from germline, CDR1 is MNHEY and CDR2 is SVGAGI. CDR3 in amino acids: CASSYSGQGQTEAFF. The CDR3 region has the DNA TGTGCCAGCAGTTACTCGGGCCAGGGACAGACTGAAGCTTTCTTT.

CDR3 nucleotides: TGTGCCAGCTTAGACTCGCGGCGGTGGGAGCAGTACTTC. Its protein product is CASLDSRRWEQYF. J is TRBJ2-7 and V is TRBV6-1; D gene unclear. Between the trimmed V and J ends, which lost 8 bases and 7 bases, there was a span of 18 bases. This CDR3 has 13 residues. CDR1 is MNHNS and CDR2 is SASEGT in the germline V gene.

This clone appeared a few times. This chain joins TRBV6-5 and TRBJ2-3; 8 positions agree with TRBD2. Trimming took 6 bases from V and 4 from J; bases not matched to a gene: 9. The CDR3 totals 15 residues. Germline V lookup: CDR1 MNHEY, CDR2 SVGAGI. The CDR3 DNA reads TGTGCCAGCAGCCCTAAACTAGCGGAGTCAGATACGCAGTATTTT. Translating gives CASSPKLAESDTQYF.

The chain couples TRBV29-1 to TRBJ2-1; D possibly corresponds to TRBD1 (6 bases). Germline V gene sequence: CDR1 SQVTM, CDR2 ANQGSEA. The CDR3 has 13 amino acids. The germline V and J ends were trimmed by 6 bases and 3 bases, with 12 bases remaining between them. The CDR3 DNA follows: TGCAGCGTCAGGGAAGGGGGCTACAATGAGCAGTTCTTC. Its protein product is CSVREGGYNEQFF.

This rearrangement joins TRBV6-6 to TRBJ1-1; possibly TRBD1 for D (6 bases). CDR1 is MNHNY, CDR2 SVGAGI, per germline (reference sequence). The CDR3 has 15 residues. V was cut by 2 bases and J by 2 bases, with 12 bases left in between. For the CDR3, the DNA is TGTGCCAGCAGTTACGACCGGACAGACAACACTGAAGCTTTCTTT. The encoded protein is CASSYDRTDNTEAFF.

This chain connects TRBV29-1 to TRBJ1-2, with D unclear. CDR3 length: 12 amino acids. V was clipped by 4 bases and J by 1 base, with 7 bases between them. From germline, CDR1 is SQVTM and CDR2 ANQGSEA. The CDR3 coding sequence is TGCAGCGTTGTAGCGGGTAACTATGGCTACACCTTC. It encodes CSVVAGNYGYTF.

The chain links TRBV18 to TRBJ1-1, with 7 bases fitting TRBD1. CDR3 length: 17 residues. V lost 2 bases to trimming and J lost 4 bases; unmatched junction nucleotides: 13. The germline V gene encodes CDR1 KGHSH and CDR2 LQKENI. In nucleotides, the CDR3 is TGTGCCAGCTCACCATATACAGGGGAGGTTGGGAGCACTGAAGCTTTCTTT. It codes for CASSPYTGEVGSTEAFF.

This chain links TRBV19 with TRBJ2-1; D is uncertain. The CDR3 length is 15 residues. Trimming cost V 3 bases and J 4 bases, with 13 bases left between them. The germline V gene has CDR1 LNHDA and CDR2 SQIVND (reference sequence). CDR3 DNA: TGTGCCAGTAGTATTGGTGGCGGAGCTTACAATGAGCAGTTCTTC. This gives the protein CASSIGGGAYNEQFF.

This sequence joins TRBV2 and TRBJ2-7; tentative D call: TRBD1 (6 bases). V lost 2 bases and J 6 bases, leaving 17 bases between the germline ends. This CDR3 is built from 15 residues. Germline V CDR1 and CDR2: SNHLY, FYNNEI. The CDR3 DNA reads TGTGCCAGCAGTGAAATCAGCCTGGGCAGGGGCGAGCAGTACTTC. Translating gives CASSEISLGRGEQYF. The variable domain in full, completed from reference TRBV2 and TRBJ2-7, reads EPEVTQTPSHQVTQMGQEVILRCVPISNHLYFYWYRQILGQKVEFLVSFYNNEISEKSEIFDDQFSVERPDGSNFTLKIRSTKLEDSAMYFCASSEISLGRGEQYFGPGTRLTVT.

As to this clone: The same CDR3 can be traced to other DNA sequences in this sample. The chain uses TRBV29-1 and TRBJ2-3; D uncertain. The CDR3 is 13 residues long. V was trimmed by 3 bases and J by 4 bases, leaving 11 bases between them. Germline V CDR1 and CDR2: SQVTM, ANQGSEA. CDR3 in DNA: TGCAGCGTTGACAGTTTTCAGGCAGATACGCAGTATTTT. It encodes CSVDSFQADTQYF.

The chain uses TRBV7-2 and TRBJ2-7, with D possibly TRBD2 on 6 matching bases. V gave up 5 bases and J gave up 2 bases, with 13 bases separating them. The V gene's germline CDR1 is SGHTA and CDR2 FQGNSA. The length of the CDR3 is 14 residues. The CDR3 DNA sequence: TGTGCCAGCAGCCCTACTAGCTCTACCTACGAGCAGTACTTC. Translating it yields CASSPTSSTYEQYF.

In the case of this clone: In the same sample, other DNA sequences code for this CDR3. As DNA, the CDR3 is TGTGCCATCAGTGGGACTAGCGGGAGCTACGAGCAGTACTTC. This gives the protein CAISGTSGSYEQYF. V is TRBV10-3 and J is TRBJ2-7; TRBD2 matches at 13 bases. Germline trimming cut 4 bases from V and 3 bases from J; bases unmatched to any gene: 0. The germline gives CDR1 ENHRY, CDR2 SYGVKD. CDR3 size: 14 residues.

J is TRBJ2-7 and V is TRBV21-1; the table gives TRBD1 as D, unverified against the DNA. TRBV21-1 is recorded as a pseudogene. The CDR3 sequence is 17 residues long. The CDR3 region is CASSKVSQGQGTYEQYF. The CDR3, as DNA: TGTGCCAGCAGCAAAGTATCCCAGGGGCAGGGGACCTACGAGCAGTACTTC.

The chain has TRBV28 and TRBJ2-7, with TRBD2 matching over 12 bases. Losses at the gene ends were 4 bases for V and 4 bases for J; bases not matched to a gene: 8. In germline, CDR1 is MDHEN, CDR2 SYDVKM. The length of the CDR3 is 16 residues. CDR3 coding DNA: TGTGCCAGCAGTTCCCAGACTAGCGGGAGACGATACGAGCAGTACTTC. Translating gives CASSSQTSGRRYEQYF.